The present T cell receptor beta chain was sequenced within a study of T cell repertoires in cytomegalovirus infection. Study summary: Public TCR beta signatures indicated both CMV infection and matching HLA type.

This clonotype has a handful of counts. Its antigen is not identified. V shed 8 bases, J shed 5 bases, and the junction held 11 bases outside the gene matches. This CDR3 spans 15 amino acids. Overall study findings and caveats: What dominated the ex vivo response were HLA-C-restricted CMV-specific TCR beta clonotypes. Carriage of CMV together with the relevant HLA was identifiable through cumulative public TCR beta family frequency.

Using its own MiXCR run on the reads, TCRdb lists one record per CDR3 protein. The sample carries some 150,000 distinct CDR3 sequences, 23% recorded once. The specimen sequenced was PBMCs. The chain combines TRBV12-3 or TRBV12-4 with TRBJ2-5, with TRBD2 identical over 10 bases. The sequence came from a human donor in good health (CMV status not recorded). Some clones in this sample may be carry-over from other donors' samples. The DNA for the CDR3 is TGTGCCAGCGGGCCTAGCGGGAGTGTGATGGAGACCCAGTACTTC. Encoded protein: CASGPSGSVMETQYF.